This TCR beta chain was documented in a study of PD-L1 blockade in urothelial cancer. Study details: As for prior chemotherapy regimens, patients had received 0 to 3.

Stated time point: peripheral blood 6 weeks after treatment start. Disease in patients was locally advanced or metastatic urothelial carcinoma. Individual patients had between 1 and 8 samples, taken pretreatment and on-treatment. Repertoires were generated with immunoSEQ multiplex PCR, while TCRdb's copy carries only in-frame clones and drops some. The table lists 100,000 to 150,000 clones, 86% of them singletons. CDR1 is SGHVS and CDR2 is FQNEAQ in the germline V gene. The CDR3 spans 14 residues. Trimming shortened V by 5 bases and J by 2 bases, and 13 bases separated the two germline ends. The sequencing here drew on PBMCs, taken around atezolizumab (anti-PD-L1) treatment. The clonotype originates from a man aged 45-65 years with urothelial cancer. The chain employs TRBV7-8 and TRBJ2-7; TRBD2 is a possible D gene (7 bases). CDR3 amino acids: CASSQGGGAYEQYF. For the CDR3, the DNA is TGTGCCAGCAGCCAAGGGGGGGGTGCCTACGAGCAGTACTTC.